The clone carrying this TCR beta chain is medium-sized. Antigen: not known. The data derive from a study of T and B cells in COVID-19 patients. Whole-study context: COVID-19 patients gave peripheral blood either during active infection or after recovery. Critical illness requiring mechanical ventilation or extracorporeal membrane oxygenation affected about 65% of the 20 active-infection patients. General study results and limits: No sequencing was yet done of CD4+, regulatory or CD8+ subsets, or of SARS-CoV-2-responsive or tetramer+ sorted cells.

Blood genomic DNA input for TRB amplification was roughly 250-550 ng. The CDR3 has 14 amino acids. The germline CDR1 and CDR2 sequences are LNHNV and YYDKDF (reference sequence). Trimming removed 5 bases from V and 5 bases from J; junction bases left unmatched: 8. BIOMED2 TRB-A/B primer pools were used in multiplex TRB PCR. Via MiXCR, TCRdb re-called the multiplex PCR reads, giving one row per CDR3 protein. The sample yields 5,500 to 8,000 distinct CDR3 sequences, approximately 24% seen once. The sequence came from a human donor who had recovered from COVID-19. The sample taken for sequencing was blood. The chain links TRBV15 to TRBJ2-7, with TRBD1 matching over 8 bases. The CDR3 here is CATSRGTGGDEQYF. DNA for the CDR3: TGTGCCACCAGCCGCGGGACAGGCGGGGACGAGCAGTACTTC.